This T cell receptor beta chain was recorded in a study of cytomegalovirus exposure and HLA in healthy donors. Study-wide results and limits: Reports state that TCR beta sequences accurately predicted most subjects' HLA-A and HLA-B alleles. TCR beta chains numbering some 160 were designated cytomegalovirus-associated. Available immune exposure information was restricted to CMV serostatus only.

A multiplex PCR was run with 60 Vbeta primers and 13 Jbeta primers. Some clones are missing from TCRdb's copy, which holds only in-frame ones; the method was immunoSEQ multiplex PCR. This repertoire shows 76,000 or so clones, around 79% found once; its top ten account for roughly 2.5%. V shed 6 bases and J shed 2 bases, with 8 bases lying between them. Germline CDR1 reads SGHTA; CDR2 reads FQGNSA. This CDR3 region has 13 residues. Everyone who donated was a healthy bone marrow donor. On this clone: Its antigen is not known.

The V gene is TRBV7-2, the J gene TRBJ1-5, with D hard to call. Sequencing input: PBMCs. The sequence came from a man aged 25-40 years in good health and CMV-seronegative. The CDR3 nucleotides read TGTGCCAGCAGTACGAGGGGCAATCAGCCCCAGCATTTT. Translating it yields CASSTRGNQPQHF.